This T cell receptor (beta chain) was identified during a study of blood T cell repertoires in COVID-19. Across the study: T cells, B-cell-depleted T cells, or PBMCs supplied cDNA or gDNA.

This table comes from immunoSEQ multiplex PCR, and its TCRdb copy is limited to in-frame clones, with some not included. This table has about 210,000 clones, 65% to 85% appearing once. The sample comprised PBMCs or T cells enriched from blood (not recorded which). The origin of this receptor is a woman aged 30 to 39 who had been exposed to COVID-19.

DNA for the CDR3: TGTGCCAGCAGCGCACAGACCTACGAGCAGTACTTC. This sequence encodes CASSAQTYEQYF. The rearrangement uses TRBV12-3 or TRBV12-4 and TRBJ2-7; no clear D gene. The CDR3 consists of 12 residues. V lost 6 bases and J lost 2, with 8 bases in between.